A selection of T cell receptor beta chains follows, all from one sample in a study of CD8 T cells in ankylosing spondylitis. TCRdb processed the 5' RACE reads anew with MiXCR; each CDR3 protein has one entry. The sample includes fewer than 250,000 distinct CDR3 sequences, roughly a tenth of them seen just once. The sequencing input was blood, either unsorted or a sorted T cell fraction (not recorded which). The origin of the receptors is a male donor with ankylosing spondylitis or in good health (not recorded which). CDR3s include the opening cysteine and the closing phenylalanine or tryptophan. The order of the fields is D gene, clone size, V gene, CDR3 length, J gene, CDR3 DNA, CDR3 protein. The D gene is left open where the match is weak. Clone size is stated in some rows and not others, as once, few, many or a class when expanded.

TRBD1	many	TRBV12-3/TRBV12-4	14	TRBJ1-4	TGTGCCAGCAGTTTAACCCAGGGGGGGGAAAAACTGTTTTTT	CASSLTQGGEKLFF
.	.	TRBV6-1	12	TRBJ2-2	TGTGCCAGCAGTGAAAGGGGAGGGGAGCTGTTTTTT	CASSERGGELFF
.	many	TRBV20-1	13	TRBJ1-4	TGCAGTGCTAGAGAGCCAGGTTCTGAAAAACTGTTTTTT	CSAREPGSEKLFF
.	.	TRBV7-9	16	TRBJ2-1	TGTGCCAGCAGCTTAGAAACCTCCTTTTCCTACAATGAGCAGTTCTTC	CASSLETSFSYNEQFF
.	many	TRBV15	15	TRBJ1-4	TGTGCCACCAGCAGAGACCAGGGTATTCGTGAAAAACTGTTTTTT	CATSRDQGIREKLFF
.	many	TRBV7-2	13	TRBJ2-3	TGTGCCAGCAGCTTAGCGACTAGGGATACGCAGTATTTT	CASSLATRDTQYF
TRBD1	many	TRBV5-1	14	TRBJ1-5	TGCGCCAGCAGCACCGGGACAGGTAATCAGCCCCAGCATTTT	CASSTGTGNQPQHF
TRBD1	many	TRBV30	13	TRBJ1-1	TGTGCCTGGAGTGTCTCCCGGACAGGGAAAGCTTTCTTT	CAWSVSRTGKAFF
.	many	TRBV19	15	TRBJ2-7	TGTGCCAGTAGTATGGGTGGCAGGGTTGGATACGAGCAGTACTTC	CASSMGGRVGYEQYF
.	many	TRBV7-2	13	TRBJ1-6	TGTGCCAGCAGCCCAGGGATTAATTCACCCCTCCACTTT	CASSPGINSPLHF
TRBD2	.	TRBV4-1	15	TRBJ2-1	TGCGCCAGCAGCCAAGTTCTCAGCGGGGGGAATGAGCAGTTCTTC	CASSQVLSGGNEQFF
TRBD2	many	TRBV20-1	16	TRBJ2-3	TGCAGTGCTAGAGACTTAAGCGGGAGGCGGCCAGATACGCAGTATTTT	CSARDLSGRRPDTQYF
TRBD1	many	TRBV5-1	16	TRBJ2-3	TGCGCCAGCAGCTCCCCGGGACAGCAAGGAGTGGATACGCAGTATTTT	CASSSPGQQGVDTQYF
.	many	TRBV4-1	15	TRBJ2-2	TGCGCCAGCAGCCAAGATTGGGGTAGCACCGGGGAGCTGTTTTTT	CASSQDWGSTGELFF
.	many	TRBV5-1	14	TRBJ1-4	TGCGCCAGCCAGGAGGGAGCGACTAATGAAAAACTGTTTTTT	CASQEGATNEKLFF
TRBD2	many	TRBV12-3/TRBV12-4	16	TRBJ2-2	TGTGCCAGCAGTTTACGTAGCGGGGGACCCACCGGGGAGCTGTTTTTT	CASSLRSGGPTGELFF
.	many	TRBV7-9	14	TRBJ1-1	TGTGCCAGCAGCTCACTCGATCAAAACACTGAAGCTTTCTTT	CASSSLDQNTEAFF
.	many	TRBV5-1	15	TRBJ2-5	TGCGCCAGCAGCTTGACCGGTAGGGGAGAAGAGACCCAGTACTTC	CASSLTGRGEETQYF
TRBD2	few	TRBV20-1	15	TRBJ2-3	TGCAGTGCTAGTCTAGCGGGCGCTCGTCACGATACGCAGTATTTT	CSASLAGARHDTQYF
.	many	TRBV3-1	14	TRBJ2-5	TGTGCCAGCGGACCTAGTGACGGGGTGGAGACCCAGTACTTC	CASGPSDGVETQYF
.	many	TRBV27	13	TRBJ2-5	TGTGCCAGCGGGGGAGATTACCAAGAGACCCAGTACTTC	CASGGDYQETQYF
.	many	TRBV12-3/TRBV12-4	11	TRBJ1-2	TGTGCCAGCAGGGGTTCCTATGGCTACACCTTC	CASRGSYGYTF
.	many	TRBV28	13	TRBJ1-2	TGTGCCAGCGCCAAGGCAGGCTTGGATGGCTACACCTTC	CASAKAGLDGYTF
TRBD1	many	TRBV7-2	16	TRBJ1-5	TGTGCCAGCAGCATTGGGACAGGGAAATTCGATCAGCCCCAGCATTTT	CASSIGTGKFDQPQHF
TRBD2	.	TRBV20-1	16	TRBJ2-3	TGCAGTGCTAGAGATCCGGGACTAGCGGGATCAGGTACGCAGTATTTT	CSARDPGLAGSGTQYF
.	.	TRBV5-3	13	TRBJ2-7	TGTGCCAGGGGCCCCGGGACGGCTTGGGAGCAGTACTTC	CARGPGTAWEQYF
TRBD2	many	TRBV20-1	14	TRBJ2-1	TGCAGTGCTAGGGGGGACTACGTCTACAATGAGCAGTTCTTC	CSARGDYVYNEQFF
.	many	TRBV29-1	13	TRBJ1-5	TGCAGCGTTGACCTGGGGGGGGATCAGCCCCAGCATTTT	CSVDLGGDQPQHF
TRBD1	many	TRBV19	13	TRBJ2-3	TGTGCCAGTGGCCCGACAGGGACAGATACGCAGTATTTT	CASGPTGTDTQYF
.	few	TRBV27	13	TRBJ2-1	TGTGCCAGCACCCTTGGAGGCGACAATGAGCAGTTCTTC	CASTLGGDNEQFF
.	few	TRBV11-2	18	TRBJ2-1	TGTGCCAGCAGCTTGTCGGGGGGCCGTTCCAGTACCTACAATGAGCAGTTCTTC	CASSLSGGRSSTYNEQFF
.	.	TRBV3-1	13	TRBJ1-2	TGTGCCAGCAGCCAAGGAGGGGTGGGAGGCTACACCTTC	CASSQGGVGGYTF
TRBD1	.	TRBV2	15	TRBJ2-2	TGTGCCGGCAGATCTGGACAGGGGGGCACCGGGGAGCTGTTTTTT	CAGRSGQGGTGELFF
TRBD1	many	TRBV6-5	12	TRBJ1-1	TGTGCCAGCAGTGGCAGGGGGACTGAAGCTTTCTTT	CASSGRGTEAFF
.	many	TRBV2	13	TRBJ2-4	TGTGCCAGCACCACAGGGATGGGGGACATTCAGTACTTC	CASTTGMGDIQYF
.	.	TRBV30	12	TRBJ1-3	TGTGCCTGGAGTTTGACTGGAAACACCATATATTTT	CAWSLTGNTIYF
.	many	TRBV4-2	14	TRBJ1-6	TGTGCCAGCAGCCAAGGGCCGGAAAATTCACCCCTCCACTTT	CASSQGPENSPLHF
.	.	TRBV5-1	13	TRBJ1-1	TGCGCCAGCAGGTGGGAGGGGAACACTGAAGCTTTCTTT	CASRWEGNTEAFF
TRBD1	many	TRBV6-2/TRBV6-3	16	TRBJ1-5	TGTGCCAGCAGTTCAAGGCCGGGACAGGGGGACCAGCCCCAGCATTTT	CASSSRPGQGDQPQHF
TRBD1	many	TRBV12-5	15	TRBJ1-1	TGTGCTAGTGGTTTGGGACAGGGAGGGAGCACTGAAGCTTTCTTT	CASGLGQGGSTEAFF
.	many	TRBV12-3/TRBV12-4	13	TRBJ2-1	TGTGCCAGCAGCCTCCGGGGGCTCAGTGAGCAGTTCTTC	CASSLRGLSEQFF
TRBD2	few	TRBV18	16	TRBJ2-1	TGTGCCAGCTCACCACCGTCTGCGGGAGCCGGGAATGAGCAGTTCTTC	CASSPPSAGAGNEQFF
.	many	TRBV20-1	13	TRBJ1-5	TGCAGTGCCCAGGGGACATCTAATCAGCCCCAGCATTTT	CSAQGTSNQPQHF
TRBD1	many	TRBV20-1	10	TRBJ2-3	TGCAGTGCAACCGGGACAGGGGTGTATTTT	CSATGTGVYF
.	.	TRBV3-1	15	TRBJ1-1	TGTGCCAGCAGCCAAGATCCGGGGGTGAACACTGAAGCTTTCTTT	CASSQDPGVNTEAFF
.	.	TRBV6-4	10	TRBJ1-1	TGTGCCAGCAGTAACACTGAAGTTTTCTTT	CASSNTEVFF
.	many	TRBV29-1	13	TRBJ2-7	TGCAGCGTTGAAGTACCAGGGATCGATGAGCAGTACTTC	CSVEVPGIDEQYF
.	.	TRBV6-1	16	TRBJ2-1	TGTGCCAGCAGCCCCTCATCGGGCCGAGGGAGGAATGAGCAGATCTTC	CASSPSSGRGRNEQIF
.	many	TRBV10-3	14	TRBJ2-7	TGTGCCATCAGTGAGTCGCCCAGCGGATACGAGCAGTACTTC	CAISESPSGYEQYF
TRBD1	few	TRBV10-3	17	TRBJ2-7	TGTGCCATCCGACCCGGGACAGGGCTATCCGTCTCCTACGAGCAGTACTTC	CAIRPGTGLSVSYEQYF
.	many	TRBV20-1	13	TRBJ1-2	TGCAGTGCTAGAGCGGTAGACTACTATGGCTACACCTTC	CSARAVDYYGYTF
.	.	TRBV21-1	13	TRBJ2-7	TGTGCCACAAAAAGGGCCCGGGGTTACGAGCAGTACTTC	CATKRARGYEQYF
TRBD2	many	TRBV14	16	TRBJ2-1	TGTGCCAGCAGCCCCCTGGGAGCGGGAGTCAGGAATGAGCAGTTCTTC	CASSPLGAGVRNEQFF
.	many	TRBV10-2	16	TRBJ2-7	TGCGCCAGCACAGGGGTAGCGCCCATAAAGGCCTACGAGCAGTACTTC	CASTGVAPIKAYEQYF
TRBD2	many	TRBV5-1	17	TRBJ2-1	TGCGCCAGCAGCTTGGTGATGGCGGGAGGGCCGGGGAATGAGCAGTTCTTC	CASSLVMAGGPGNEQFF
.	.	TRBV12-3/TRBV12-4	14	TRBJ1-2	TGTGCCAGCAGTCCAAAACTACTTAACTATGGCTACACCTTC	CASSPKLLNYGYTF
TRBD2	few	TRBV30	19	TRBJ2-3	TGTGCCTGGAGTTCAATTCGGCCCAGTAGCGGGGACCCCACAGATACGCAGTATTTT	CAWSSIRPSSGDPTDTQYF
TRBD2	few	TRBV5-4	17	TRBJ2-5	TGTGCCAGCAGCCCGGGACTAGCGGGGGGGCCGGAAGAGACCCAGTACTTC	CASSPGLAGGPEETQYF